This record looks at one TCR beta chain sequence and its context. CDR1 is SGHTA and CDR2 is FQGTGA in the germline V gene. V gave up 5 bases and J gave up 5 bases, with 9 bases separating them. The length of the CDR3 is 13 residues. The table came from immunoSEQ multiplex PCR; TCRdb's copy has only in-frame clones and leaves some out. This sample has about 170,000 clones, with around 85% found just once. The data originate from a study of blood T cell repertoires in COVID-19. As for the study in general: The cDNA or gDNA used as material had been derived from T cells, B-cell-depleted T cells, or PBMCs.

This clonotype originated in a man older than 75 with COVID-19, enrolled during active disease. This chain joins TRBV7-3 and TRBJ2-2; D possibly corresponds to TRBD1 (6 bases). Input material: peripheral blood. CDR3 region: CASSITGTGELFF. The DNA of the CDR3 is TGTGCCAGCAGCATTACAGGGACCGGGGAGCTGTTTTTT.